The 29 T cell receptor beta chains reported below all come from one sample, sequenced in a study of metastatic and nonmetastatic thyroid tumors (TCRdb year 2020). None of the patients had been given any treatment before thyroid surgery. Library method: PCR. The sequencer listed for this sample is Illumina HiSeq 4000. TCRdb took the public reads, trimmed them with fastp at Q25, ran MiXCR for clone calling and kept in-frame beta chains. The sample contains over 25,000 clones, around 14% of them found a single time. Approximately 3.6% of the sample comes from the top ten. The sequencing input was blood. These receptors were obtained from a female donor with papillary thyroid cancer or a benign thyroid nodule (not recorded which). Some clones in this sample may be carry-over from other donors' samples.

This clone was counted at least ten times. The genes are TRBV28 and TRBJ2-2; maybe TRBD1 (5 bases). The CDR3 has 15 residues. V was trimmed by 3 bases and J by 6 bases, leaving 14 bases between them. Germline assignment: CDR1 MDHEN and CDR2 SYDVKM. CDR3 residues: CASSLKGKRAGELFF. CDR3 coding DNA: TGTGCCAGCAGTTTGAAGGGGAAAAGGGCCGGGGAGCTGTTTTTT.

This clone was counted at least ten times. V and J are TRBV27 and TRBJ2-7; 8 bases are a match to TRBD2. This CDR3 is 15 amino acids long. The germline V gene encodes CDR1 MNHEY and CDR2 SMNVEV (reference sequence). Trimming cost V 3 bases and J 0 bases; bases outside gene matches: 4. DNA for the CDR3: TGTGCCAGCAGTTTTTCCGGGACTAGCTCCTACGAGCAGTACTTC. Its protein is CASSFSGTSSYEQYF.

This clone has ten or more counts. V usage is TRBV27 and J usage is TRBJ2-1; D is perhaps TRBD2 (5 bases). V was clipped by 0 bases and J by 8 bases, with 8 bases between them. The germline CDR1 and CDR2 sequences are MNHEY and SMNVEV (reference sequence). There are 13 residues in the CDR3. CDR3 loop: CASSLSPRDEQFF. The CDR3, as DNA: TGTGCCAGCAGTTTATCCCCGAGGGATGAGCAGTTCTTC.

On this clone itself: A read error is possible here, since a much larger clone lies one base away. The chain uses TRBV28 and TRBJ1-4; D is uncertain. Per the germline V gene, CDR1 is MDHEN and CDR2 is SYDVKM. The CDR3 is 14 amino acids. V was shortened by 3 bases and J by 5 bases, with 10 bases between the two germline ends. The CDR3 DNA sequence: TGTGCCAGCAGTTTGGTACAGCTAAATGAAAAACTGTTTTTT. This sequence encodes CASSLVQLNEKLFF.

This clone is labeled as medium-sized. The rearrangement links TRBV11-2 to TRBJ2-1, with D possibly matching TRBD2 (6 bases). The V and J ends lost 1 base and 7 bases respectively, with 14 bases between them. Germline CDR1 and CDR2: SGHAT and FQNNGV. CDR3 size: 15 residues. CDR3 protein: CASSLALEGTNEQFF. The CDR3 nucleotides read TGTGCCAGCAGCTTAGCACTGGAGGGTACTAATGAGCAGTTCTTC.

This clone was seen ten or more times. The chain is built from TRBV14 and TRBJ2-3, with TRBD1 as a possible D gene (6 bases). Trimming stripped 4 bases from V and 6 bases from J, with 14 bases between. Germline V gene data show CDR1 as SGHDN and CDR2 as FVKESK. This CDR3 contains 14 residues. CDR3 loop: CASSPNDQGDTQYF. CDR3 nucleotides: TGTGCCAGCAGCCCGAACGATCAGGGGGATACGCAGTATTTT.

At least ten counts were recorded for this clone. The V call is TRBV7-3, the J call TRBJ2-7, with 7 bases fitting TRBD1. The CDR3 is 15 residues long. V lost 2 bases, J lost 4 bases, and 8 bases stayed unmatched. CDR1 SGHTA and CDR2 FQGTGA come from the germline V gene. The DNA for the CDR3 is TGTGCCAGCAGCTTAGAAGGGGGCGGCTCGTACGAGCAGTACTTC. Amino acid sequence: CASSLEGGGSYEQYF. Full variable domain (remainder filled in from reference TRBV7-3 and TRBJ2-7): GAGVSQTPSNKVTEKGKYVELRCDPISGHTALYWYRQSLGQGPEFLIYFQGTGAADDSGLPNDRFFAVRPEGSVSTLKIQRTERGDSAVYLCASSLEGGGSYEQYFGPGTRLTVT.

A word on this clone: The junction departs from germline at one end; a sequencing error may be responsible. The chain joins TRBV28 to TRBJ1-5, with D perhaps matching TRBD1 (5 bases). From germline, CDR1 is MDHEN and CDR2 SYDVKM. The CDR3 contains 15 residues. The CDR3 loop is CASSLSGTFWKPQHF. As DNA, the CDR3 is TGTGCCAGCAGTTTATCAGGGACCTTCTGGAAGCCACAGCATTTT. The complete variable domain, with remaining parts taken from reference TRBV28 and TRBJ1-5, reads DVKVTQSSRYLVKRTGEKVFLECVQDMDHENMFWYRQDPGLGLRLIYFSYDVKMKEKGDIPEGYSVSREKKERFSLILESASTNQTSMYLCASSLSGTFWKPQHFGDGTRLSIL.

A few counts support this clone. This may arise from a read error, as a much more abundant clone is one base away. This CDR3 is also generated by other DNA sequences in the sample. The chain is built from TRBV3-1 and TRBJ2-2; D unresolved. Per germline, CDR1 LGHDT and CDR2 YNNKEL (reference sequence). V dropped 5 bases and J dropped 5 bases, with 9 bases sitting between them. This CDR3 contains 13 residues. CDR3 coding DNA: TGTGCCAGCAGCTACGGATTGACCGGGGAGCTGTTTTTT. It yields the protein CASSYGLTGELFF.

As for this clone: This may be a read error: a much more frequent sequence differs by one nucleotide. The same CDR3 also results from other DNA sequences found in this sample. The chain employs TRBV28 and TRBJ2-3; D unresolved. CDR3 length: 16 residues. Per the germline V gene, CDR1 is MDHEN and CDR2 is SYDVKM. CDR3 in amino acids: CASSPSFLPSTDTQYF. The CDR3 bases are TGCGCCAGCAGTCCCTCGTTCTTACCTAGCACAGATACGCAGTATTTT.

This clone was picked up many times. The chain employs TRBV19 and TRBJ2-2; D possibly corresponds to TRBD2 (6 bases). Per germline, CDR1 LNHDA and CDR2 SQIVND (reference sequence). The CDR3 is 13 amino acids. Trimming took 4 bases from V and 4 from J, leaving 7 bases between them. The CDR3 region has the DNA TGTGCCAGTAGTAGGGACTCCACCGGGGAGCTGTTTTTT. Its protein product is CASSRDSTGELFF.

In its sample, this clone was seen a few times. At one of its ends the junction is not consistent with the germline gene, which may arise from a read error. The chain employs TRBV6-2 or TRBV6-3 and TRBJ2-7; D is possibly TRBD1 or TRBD2 (6 bases each). The CDR3 runs to 14 residues. Germline CDR1 is MNHEY and CDR2 is SVGEGT. The CDR3 DNA is TGTGCCAGCATTTACGCCCGGGGGCAGTACGAGCGGTACTTC. It yields the protein CASIYARGQYERYF.

This clone was detected many times. The chain links TRBV27 to TRBJ1-1, with a weak D call TRBD1 (5 bases). The CDR3 is 13 amino acids. Trimming took 6 bases from V and 1 from J, leaving 9 bases between them. CDR1 MNHEY and CDR2 SMNVEV come from the germline V gene (reference sequence). For the CDR3, the DNA is TGTGCCAGCAGCCTCGGGGGGAACACTGAAGCTTTCTTT. It encodes CASSLGGNTEAFF.

Details on this clone: The junction shows a germline mismatch at one end, possibly a read error. The chain joins TRBV2 to TRBJ2-2; a possible D gene is TRBD2 (6 bases). Germline V gives CDR1 SNHLY, CDR2 FYNNEI. The CDR3 has 15 amino acids. The CDR3 spells CASRMRDLNAGELFF. For the CDR3, the DNA is TGTGCCAGCCGAATGCGGGACCTGAACGCCGGTGAGCTGTTTTTT.

This clone was observed at least ten times. The rearrangement uses TRBV18 and TRBJ2-7, with D possibly matching TRBD1 (6 bases). V was trimmed by 5 bases and J by 0 bases, leaving 11 bases between them. Germline lookup yields CDR1 KGHSH and CDR2 LQKENI. The CDR3 consists of 14 residues. Here the CDR3 reads CASSKGQNSYEQYF. The CDR3 DNA reads as TGTGCCAGCTCAAAAGGACAGAACTCCTACGAGCAGTACTTC. The whole variable domain, remainder taken from reference TRBV18 and TRBJ2-7, is NAGVMQNPRHLVRRRGQEARLRCSPMKGHSHVYWYRQLPEEGLKFMVYLQKENIIDESGMPKERFSAEFPKEGPSILRIQQVVRGDSAAYFCASSKGQNSYEQYFGPGTRLTVT.

Ten or more counts support this clone. The rearrangement uses TRBV18 and TRBJ2-6; the D gene could be TRBD1 or TRBD2 (7 bases each). The CDR3 has 16 residues. Germline values: CDR1 KGHSH, CDR2 LQKENI. Between the trimmed V and J ends, which lost 3 bases and 1 base, there was a span of 10 bases. CDR3 in DNA: TGTGCCAGCTCACCGCAGGGGGGGTCTGGGGCCAACGTCCTGACTTTC. It translates to CASSPQGGSGANVLTF. The variable domain in full, completed from reference TRBV18 and TRBJ2-6, reads NAGVMQNPRHLVRRRGQEARLRCSPMKGHSHVYWYRQLPEEGLKFMVYLQKENIIDESGMPKERFSAEFPKEGPSILRIQQVVRGDSAAYFCASSPQGGSGANVLTFGAGSRLTVL.

This clone was detected ten times or more. The gene calls are TRBV3-1 and TRBJ2-3; tentative D call: TRBD1 (6 bases). The CDR3 is 15 amino acids. Germline CDR1 and CDR2: LGHDT and YNNKEL (reference sequence). The V gene lost 5 bases and the J gene lost 0 bases, with 12 bases spanning the gap. In DNA form, the CDR3 reads TGTGCCAGCAGCGGTAAGGGGGTTAGCACAGATACGCAGTATTTT. Translating it yields CASSGKGVSTDTQYF.

Ten or more counts support this clone. The V gene is TRBV30, the J gene TRBJ1-1; 9 bases are a match to TRBD1. Per the germline V gene, CDR1 is GTSNPN and CDR2 is SVGIG (reference sequence). V lost 8 bases to trimming and J lost 2 bases; unmatched junction nucleotides: 3. The CDR3 contains 12 residues. CDR3 sequence reads: CARDRVNTEAFF. DNA for the CDR3: TGTGCCCGGGACAGGGTTAACACTGAAGCTTTCTTT. Full variable domain (rest looked up from reference TRBV30 and TRBJ1-1): SQTIHQWPATLVQPVGSPLSLECTVEGTSNPNLYWYRQAAGRGLQLLFYSVGIGQISSEVPQNLSASRPQDRQFILSSKKLLLSDSGFYLCARDRVNTEAFFGQGTRLTVV.

The chain combines TRBV6-2 or TRBV6-3 with TRBJ2-1; no clear D. The V gene lost 7 bases and the J gene lost 0 bases, with 16 bases spanning the gap. Looked up from germline, CDR1 is MNHEY and CDR2 is SVGEGT. The CDR3 loop spans 16 amino acids. The CDR3 loop is CASTHPQGISYNEQFF. As DNA, the CDR3 is TGTGCCAGCACTCACCCCCAAGGAATCTCCTACAATGAGCAGTTCTTC.

Judged by abundance, this clone is medium-sized. V and J are TRBV12-3 or TRBV12-4 and TRBJ2-5; possible D gene TRBD1, 5 bases. There are 14 residues in the CDR3. Between the trimmed V and J ends, which lost 5 bases and 1 base, there was a span of 11 bases. The CDR3 coding sequence is TGTGCCAGCAGTACACAGGAGAGCCAAGAGACCCAGTACTTC. This codes for CASSTQESQETQYF.

The table lists this clone with many counts. The V call is TRBV6-5, the J call TRBJ2-7, with 7 bases matching TRBD1. With 5 bases clipped from V and 1 base from J, the junction kept 11 bases outside the gene matches. Germline V gene lookup returns CDR1 MNHEY and CDR2 SVGAGI. The CDR3 contains 16 residues. The CDR3 DNA follows: TGTGCCAGCAGTCAATCGACAGGGACGGCATCCTACGAGCAGTACTTC. Its protein product is CASSQSTGTASYEQYF.

This clone was seen at least ten times. The V gene is TRBV7-6, the J gene TRBJ2-3; 7 nucleotides match TRBD2. This CDR3 comprises 15 residues. The V gene's germline CDR1 is SGHVS and CDR2 FNYEAQ. V shed 4 bases and J 2 bases; nucleotides not matched to a gene: 6. The CDR3 reads CASSWGEGPTDTQYF. The CDR3 coding sequence is TGTGCCAGCAGCTGGGGGGAGGGACCCACAGATACGCAGTATTTT.

This clone showed up many times. The gene calls are TRBV7-2 and TRBJ1-2; D is undetermined. Germline V lookup: CDR1 SGHTA, CDR2 FQGNSA. This CDR3 is 13 amino acids long. V lost 4 bases to trimming and J lost 8 bases, with 14 bases between them. Here the CDR3 reads CASSSDVLRGYTF. CDR3 coding DNA: TGTGCCAGCAGCTCGGACGTCCTCCGAGGCTACACCTTC. The full variable domain, its missing parts supplied by reference TRBV7-2 and TRBJ1-2, is GAGVSQSPSNKVTEKGKDVELRCDPISGHTALYWYRQSLGQGLEFLIYFQGNSAPDKSGLPSDRFSAERTGGSVSTLTIQRTQQEDSAVYLCASSSDVLRGYTFGSGTRLTVV.

At least ten counts were recorded for this clone. V gene TRBV4-1 combines with J gene TRBJ1-2; no clear D gene. V dropped 3 bases and J dropped 6 bases, with 14 bases sitting between them. Germline V gene sequence: CDR1 MGHRA, CDR2 YSYEKL. There are 14 residues in the CDR3. CDR3 DNA: TGCGCCAGCAGCCATCTCTGGTTTAGGGATGGCTACACCTTC. It specifies CASSHLWFRDGYTF.

A note on this clone: At one end the junction does not follow the germline gene, possibly because of a read error. J is TRBJ2-6 and V is TRBV7-8, with a weak D call TRBD1 (6 bases). This CDR3 comprises 16 residues. Germline loops: CDR1 SGHVS, CDR2 FQNEAQ. DNA for the CDR3: TGTGCCAGCAGCTGGACAGTCACGCCTGGGGACAACGTCCTGACTTTC. Its protein is CASSWTVTPGDNVLTF.

This sequence joins TRBV30 and TRBJ1-2; no definite D call. From germline, CDR1 is GTSNPN and CDR2 SVGIG (reference sequence). CDR3 size: 13 residues. Trimming cost V 3 bases and J 6 bases, with 14 bases left between them. The CDR3 is CAWSGFGGDGYTF. The CDR3 bases are TGTGCCTGGAGCGGGTTCGGTGGGGATGGCTACACCTTC. Full variable domain (remainder filled in from reference TRBV30 and TRBJ1-2): SQTIHQWPATLVQPVGSPLSLECTVEGTSNPNLYWYRQAAGRGLQLLFYSVGIGQISSEVPQNLSASRPQDRQFILSSKKLLLSDSGFYLCAWSGFGGDGYTFGSGTRLTVV.

This clone was seen ten or more times. The V call is TRBV5-1, the J call TRBJ2-5, with D unclear. V lost 4 bases to trimming and J lost 5 bases, with 18 bases between them. The CDR3 is 15 residues long. Germline V CDR1 and CDR2: SGHRS, YFSETQ. CDR3 in amino acids: CASSPSADGRETQYF. The CDR3 nucleotides are TGCGCCAGCAGCCCATCCGCCGACGGGCGGGAGACCCAGTACTTC.

Judged by abundance, this clone is medium-sized (0.01 to 0.1%). This chain uses TRBV11-2 with TRBJ2-7; no clear D gene. Trimming shortened V by 1 base and J by 0 bases, and 7 bases separated the two germline ends. The CDR3 consists of 14 residues. The V gene's germline CDR1 is SGHAT and CDR2 FQNNGV. The CDR3 coding sequence is TGTGCCAGCAGCTTAGTTGGGATCTCCTACGAGCAGTACTTC. It is translated as CASSLVGISYEQYF.

Concerning this clone itself: The junction departs from the called germline gene at one end, perhaps through a read error. The chain carries TRBV30 and TRBJ2-7; D may correspond to TRBD1 or TRBD2 (5 bases each). The CDR3 consists of 14 residues. The germline V gene encodes CDR1 GTSNPN and CDR2 SVGIG (reference sequence). The CDR3 loop reads CTWSVAGTAYEQYF. CDR3 DNA: TGTACCTGGAGTGTAGCAGGGACGGCCTACGAGCAGTACTTC.